This T cell receptor (beta chain) was sequenced during a study of response to subunit inactivated influenza vaccine. Study observations and caveats: Seasonal influenza vaccination, on each occasion, was suggested by the authors to recruit few new T cells.

TCRdb reprocessed the RT-PCR reads with MiXCR, giving one entry per CDR3 protein. Of about 240,000 distinct CDR3 sequences listed, 12% were seen once; the top ten hold 7.8%. A few counts support this clonotype. Its antigen is unidentified. The source material was non-naive T cells sorted from PBMCs, sampled roughly 15 days before vaccination. The receptor comes from a man in his fifties who received an inactivated influenza vaccine.

This CDR3 reads CASRGPLNTEAFF. As DNA, the CDR3 is TGTGCCAGCAGGGGACCGTTGAACACTGAAGCTTTCTTT. This sequence joins TRBV6-2 or TRBV6-3 and TRBJ1-1; tentatively, D is TRBD1 (5 bases). With 6 bases removed from V and 0 bases from J, the gap between germline ends came to 8 bases. This CDR3 spans 13 amino acids. The V gene's germline CDR1 is MNHEY and CDR2 SVGEGT.